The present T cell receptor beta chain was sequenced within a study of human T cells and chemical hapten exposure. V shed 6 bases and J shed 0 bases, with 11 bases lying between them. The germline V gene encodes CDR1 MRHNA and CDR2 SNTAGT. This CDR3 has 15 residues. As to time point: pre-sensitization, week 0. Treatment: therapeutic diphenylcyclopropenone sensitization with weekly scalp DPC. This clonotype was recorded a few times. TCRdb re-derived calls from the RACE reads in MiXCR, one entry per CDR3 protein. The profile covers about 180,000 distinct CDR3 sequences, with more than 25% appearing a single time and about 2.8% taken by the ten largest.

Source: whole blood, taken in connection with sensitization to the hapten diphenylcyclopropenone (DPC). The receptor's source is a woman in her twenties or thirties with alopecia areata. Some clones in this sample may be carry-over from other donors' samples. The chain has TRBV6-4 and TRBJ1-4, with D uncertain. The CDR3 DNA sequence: TGTGCCAGCAGGGCTACGGGAGCAACTAATGAAAAACTGTTTTTT. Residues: CASRATGATNEKLFF.